This T cell receptor beta chain was captured by sequencing in a study of cytomegalovirus exposure and HLA in healthy donors. Findings of the study overall: Earlier analysis looked at TCR beta V segments, and most were productive about 87% or about 30% of the time.

CDR1 and CDR2 from the germline V gene are SGHRS and YFSETQ. The CDR3 runs 14 residues. Trimming cost V 6 bases and J 7 bases; bases outside gene matches: 10. Primers: 60 Vbeta forward and 13 Jbeta reverse. Here immunoSEQ multiplex PCR was the method, and the copy in TCRdb shows in-frame clones only, minus some. Among 150,000 to 200,000 clones listed, 76% were seen once. As to this clone: Its antigen is currently unknown.

The TCR was taken from a male donor in good health and CMV-seronegative. Sequenced material: PBMCs. The chain carries TRBV5-1 and TRBJ1-3, with 7 bases aligning to TRBD1. DNA for the CDR3: TGCGCCAGCACCCCAGAGGGGGCCGGGAACACCATATATTTT. Its protein is CASTPEGAGNTIYF.